The 5 T cell receptor beta chains listed next were all sequenced from one sample in a study of shared clonotypes between healthy human individuals. Profiling relied on immunoSEQ multiplex PCR, and the TCRdb table lists in-frame clones only, not all of them. Of roughly 2.2 million clones in the sample, 80% to 95% were seen once. The material sequenced was naive CD4+ T cells from PBMCs. As to subset: CD45RA+ positively selected. The origin of the receptors is a man younger than 35 in good health. Some clones in this sample may be carry-over from other donors' samples.

To note about this clone: The same CDR3 can be traced to other DNA sequences in this sample. The V gene is TRBV5-1, the J gene TRBJ1-5; D perhaps matches TRBD1 (5 bases). Trimming stripped 4 bases from V and 4 bases from J, with 12 bases between. From germline, CDR1 is SGHRS and CDR2 YFSETQ. The CDR3 consists of 14 residues. CDR3 amino acids: CASSPGTENQPQHF. Written as DNA, the CDR3 is TGCGCCAGCAGCCCCGGGACGGAAAATCAGCCCCAGCATTTT. Together with reference TRBV5-1 and TRBJ1-5, the CDR3 gives the full variable domain: KAGVTQTPRYLIKTRGQQVTLSCSPISGHRSVSWYQQTPGQGLQFLFEYFSETQRNKGNFPGRFSGRQFSNSRSEMNVSTLELGDSALYLCASSPGTENQPQHFGDGTRLSIL.

The chain combines TRBV7-8 with TRBJ1-5; maybe TRBD1 (5 bases). V lost 0 bases and J lost 5, with 14 bases in between. The germline V gene has CDR1 SGHVS and CDR2 FQNEAQ. The CDR3 consists of 16 residues. CDR3: CASSLAGRRVDQPQHF. The CDR3 DNA follows: TGTGCCAGCAGCTTAGCGGGACGGAGGGTGGATCAGCCCCAGCATTTT.

The V and J genes are TRBV25-1 and TRBJ1-2; a possible D gene is TRBD1 (6 bases). Germline V gene data show CDR1 as MGHDK and CDR2 as SYGVNS. The CDR3 consists of 15 residues. Trimming took off 4 bases at V and 8 bases at J, with 20 bases between the two ends. CDR3 amino acids: CASSGFHEGVQGYTF. The CDR3 DNA is TGTGCCAGCAGTGGGTTCCATGAGGGGGTTCAGGGCTACACCTTC.

The chain joins TRBV11-2 to TRBJ2-7, with 8 bases identical to TRBD1. J gave up 0 bases and V 4 bases, and 8 bases lay outside the gene matches. This CDR3 contains 16 residues. The germline gives CDR1 SGHAT, CDR2 FQNNGV. CDR3 sequence: CASSSGRQGYSYEQYF. DNA of the CDR3: TGTGCCAGCAGCTCAGGACGACAGGGGTACTCCTACGAGCAGTACTTC.

The chain recombines TRBV19 with TRBJ2-5; no reliable D call. The length of the CDR3 is 14 residues. Germline CDR1 LNHDA, CDR2 SQIVND (reference sequence). Between the trimmed V and J ends, which lost 1 base and 9 bases, there was a span of 15 bases. Written as DNA, the CDR3 is TGTGCCAGTAGTATAGCCCGCGGTATGGTGGCCCAGTACTTC. It encodes CASSIARGMVAQYF. Using reference TRBV19 and TRBJ2-5 for the parts outside the CDR3, the full variable domain is DGGITQSPKYLFRKEGQNVTLSCEQNLNHDAMYWYRQDPGQGLRLIYYSQIVNDFQKGDIAEGYSVSREKKESFPLTVTSAQKNPTAFYLCASSIARGMVAQYFGPGTRLLVL.